This T cell receptor beta chain emerged from a study of Graves' ophthalmopathy and Graves' hyperthyroidism. For the study at large: The authors defined stable hyperthyroidism as no ophthalmopathy within 18 months of follow-up.

Study-level points and caveats: Ophthalmopathy progression cases were predicted by the model with roughly 71% sensitivity and 72% to 85% specificity.

Scientists amplified the TCR beta CDR3 regions from RNA transcripts. RT-PCR in the first round used HTBI primers; a second-round multiplex PCR followed. TCRdb re-analysed the multiplex PCR reads in MiXCR, keeping a single row per CDR3 protein. The profile shows around 1,000,000 distinct CDR3 sequences, around a third of them singletons. This clonotype was recorded at least ten times. Its antigen is unidentified. None of the included patients had other autoimmune diseases, uncontrolled infections, pregnancy or lactation, as these led to exclusion. V shed 5 bases and J shed 4 bases, with 15 bases lying between them. CDR3 length equals 15 residues. The V gene's germline CDR1 is LNHDA and CDR2 SQIVND (reference sequence).

The specimen was peripheral blood or thyroid tissue (not recorded which). The rearrangement joins TRBV19 to TRBJ1-5; no clear D gene. The receptor was isolated from an adult man with Graves' hyperthyroidism. CDR3 protein: CASSQWKERNQPQHF. In DNA, the CDR3 is TGTGCCAGTAGTCAGTGGAAAGAGAGGAATCAGCCCCAGCATTTT.